This T cell receptor (beta chain) was captured by sequencing in a study of blood T cell repertoires in COVID-19. Study summary: PBMCs, B-cell-depleted T cells, or T cells were the source of the cDNA or gDNA that made up the material.

Per the germline V gene, CDR1 is LGHNA and CDR2 is YSLEER. The CDR3 contains 18 residues. Trimming at V came to 0 bases and at J to 2 bases, leaving 9 bases not matched to a gene. Here immunoSEQ multiplex PCR was the method, and the copy in TCRdb shows in-frame clones only, minus some. The profile shows some 120,000 clones, around four fifths of them singletons. This rearrangement joins TRBV4-3 to TRBJ1-5; 8 nucleotides align to TRBD1. Material for sequencing was peripheral blood. This TCR was sampled from a young man with acute or convalescent COVID-19. CDR3 nucleotide sequence: TGCGCCAGCAGCCAAGATCGAATAGGACAGGGAGGCAATCAGCCCCAGCATTTT. Amino acids: CASSQDRIGQGGNQPQHF.